This TCR beta chain was recorded in a study of long-term antiretroviral therapy in people with HIV. Germline-derived CDR1 and CDR2 are SNHLY and FYNNEI. The CDR3 sequence is 13 residues long. Unmatched junction bases numbered 13, after V lost 7 bases and J lost 11 bases. Runs used v3.0 of the immunoSEQ assay and were done at survey level. Assay: immunoSEQ multiplex PCR; the TCRdb copy retains only in-frame clones and omits some. The top ten hold about 15% of the sample, which has 25,000 to 35,000 clones, around 83% seen once. This clonotype was obtained from a man aged 50 to 59 with HIV. This chain uses TRBV2 with TRBJ1-1; 7 bases line up with TRBD1. This material consisted of unsorted PBMCs, taken 2.9 years after starting antiretroviral therapy. The CDR3 DNA is TGTGCCAGCACTCGGGACAGAGCCTCAGGGGCTTTCTTT. Translation: CASTRDRASGAFF.